One and the same sample provided the 24 T cell receptor beta chains below, sequenced in a study of B cell selection in AIRE deficiency. Profiling relied on immunoSEQ multiplex PCR, and the TCRdb table lists in-frame clones only, not all of them. The table records some 25,000 clones, over 95% of them present only once. Sorting defined conventional CD4 T cells as CD4+CD127+. The sequenced sample was CD4+CD127+ conventional T cells sorted from PBMCs. The source of these receptors is a human donor in good health.

V and J are TRBV7-2 and TRBJ2-1, with D perhaps being TRBD1 or TRBD2 (6 bases each). V shed 1 base and J shed 7 bases, with 23 bases lying between them. This CDR3 has 18 amino acids. Looked up from germline, CDR1 is SGHTA and CDR2 is FQGNSA. The CDR3 loop is CASSLEGGGPSRTNEQFF. The CDR3 DNA is TGTGCCAGCAGCTTAGAAGGAGGGGGGCCAAGTCGAACAAATGAGCAGTTCTTC.

The chain is built from TRBV19 and TRBJ2-5, with D maybe TRBD2 (5 bases). CDR1 and CDR2 from the germline V gene are LNHDA and SQIVND (reference sequence). There are 17 residues in the CDR3. V lost 3 bases to trimming and J lost 2 bases, with 19 bases between them. The CDR3 loop is CASSIRRSTGNQETQYF. CDR3 sequence (DNA): TGTGCCAGTAGTATCAGGCGATCAACGGGGAATCAAGAGACCCAGTACTTC.

The chain recombines TRBV7-9 with TRBJ2-7; D is undetermined. The ends were cut back, 0 bases at V and 2 bases at J, with 8 bases in the middle. Germline CDR1 is SEHNR and CDR2 is FQNEAQ (reference sequence). CDR3 length: 14 residues. The CDR3 protein is CASSLASAAYEQYF. The CDR3 region has the DNA TGTGCCAGCAGCTTAGCGTCGGCGGCCTACGAGCAGTACTTC.

This chain links TRBV5-6 with TRBJ1-2; D unresolved. V was shortened by 2 bases and J by 0 bases, with 17 bases between the two germline ends. The CDR3 consists of 17 residues. Germline-derived CDR1 and CDR2 are SGHDT and YYEEEE. In nucleotides, the CDR3 is TGTGCCAGCAGCTTTGTTCCTACGCGTCCTTCTAACTATGGCTACACCTTC. Protein: CASSFVPTRPSNYGYTF.

The chain carries TRBV6-1 and TRBJ2-6; weak D call: TRBD2 (5 bases). Germline assignment: CDR1 MNHNS and CDR2 SASEGT. The CDR3 has 16 residues. V was shortened by 4 bases and J by 2 bases, with 12 bases between the two germline ends. CDR3 in DNA: TGTGCCAGCAGTGCGCCGGGGAGCGCTGGGGCCAACGTCCTGACTTTC. It codes for CASSAPGSAGANVLTF.

This chain uses TRBV7-2 with TRBJ2-3, with TRBD2 as a possible D gene (5 bases). The germline V and J ends were trimmed by 1 base and 5 bases, with 7 bases remaining between them. Germline V gene data show CDR1 as SGHTA and CDR2 as FQGNSA. The CDR3 is 13 amino acids. The CDR3 is CASSLVSGDTQYF. CDR3 in DNA: TGTGCCAGCAGCTTAGTAAGCGGAGATACGCAGTATTTT.

V gene TRBV4-2 combines with J gene TRBJ1-2, with 10 nucleotides matching TRBD1. Germline-derived CDR1 and CDR2 are LGHNA and YNFKEQ. V lost 6 bases to trimming and J lost 4 bases; unmatched junction nucleotides: 2. This CDR3 contains 13 residues. The CDR3 region is CASSRTGGYGYTF. For the CDR3, the DNA is TGTGCCAGCAGTCGGACAGGGGGCTATGGCTACACCTTC.

V is TRBV9 and J is TRBJ2-3; D possibly matches TRBD1 or TRBD2 (5 bases each). Trimming left V 1 base short and J 6 bases short, with 18 bases between. Germline CDR1 reads SGDLS; CDR2 reads YYNGEE. The CDR3 is 16 amino acids. The DNA for the CDR3 is TGTGCCAGCAGCGTACAGGGCGGTGGACTGACTGATACGCAGTATTTT. Protein product: CASSVQGGGLTDTQYF.

The sample holds one count of this clone. V usage is TRBV10-1 and J usage is TRBJ2-2, with 8 bases matching TRBD2. In germline, CDR1 is WNHNN, CDR2 SYGVQD (reference sequence). V lost 2 bases and J lost 5; bases outside the gene matches: 1. The CDR3 has 14 amino acids. The chain's CDR3 is CASSEPGGTGELFF. The CDR3 DNA follows: TGCGCCAGCAGTGAGCCGGGGGGGACCGGGGAGCTGTTTTTT.

Written as DNA, the CDR3 is TGTGCCAGCAGCTTAAAAAGGCGGACAGGGGACCCCTACGAGCAGTACTTC. Translating gives CASSLKRRTGDPYEQYF. The chain has TRBV7-3 and TRBJ2-7; 9 bases match TRBD1. The CDR3 contains 17 residues. V lost 1 base to trimming and J lost 2 bases; unmatched junction nucleotides: 9. CDR1 SGHTA and CDR2 FQGTGA come from the germline V gene.

This clone has a single count. J is TRBJ1-4 and V is TRBV19, with 8 bases fitting TRBD1. The CDR3 contains 17 residues. Germline V gene sequence: CDR1 LNHDA, CDR2 SQIVND (reference sequence). V lost 6 bases to trimming and J lost 5 bases; unmatched junction nucleotides: 14. CDR3 loop: CASRNLQGGLPNEKLFF. The DNA for the CDR3 is TGTGCCAGTAGGAACCTACAGGGGGGCCTTCCGAATGAAAAACTGTTTTTT.

This chain connects TRBV28 to TRBJ2-7; unclear D gene. The CDR3 spans 13 residues. Germline V lookup: CDR1 MDHEN, CDR2 SYDVKM. V dropped 9 bases and J dropped 2 bases, with 14 bases sitting between them. CDR3 amino acids: CASGWGSTYEQYF. Here the CDR3 DNA reads TGTGCCAGTGGGTGGGGTTCCACCTACGAGCAGTACTTC.

This chain uses TRBV7-2 with TRBJ1-6; D gene uncertain. The CDR3 has 18 amino acids. Germline CDR1 is SGHTA and CDR2 is FQGNSA. V lost 2 bases and J 0 bases, leaving 14 bases between the germline ends. CDR3 coding DNA: TGTGCCAGCAGCTTAAAAGGATTCCTAAGCTCCTATAATTCACCCCTCCACTTT. It codes for CASSLKGFLSSYNSPLHF. Based on the CDR3 plus reference TRBV7-2 and TRBJ1-6, the full variable domain is GAGVSQSPSNKVTEKGKDVELRCDPISGHTALYWYRQSLGQGLEFLIYFQGNSAPDKSGLPSDRFSAERTGGSVSTLTIQRTQQEDSAVYLCASSLKGFLSSYNSPLHFGNGTRLTVT.

V usage is TRBV4-2 and J usage is TRBJ2-7, with D tentatively TRBD1 (6 bases). Germline assignment: CDR1 LGHNA and CDR2 YNFKEQ. This CDR3 has 14 amino acids. Deletions cut 2 bases from V and 2 bases from J, with 10 bases between. In DNA form, the CDR3 reads TGTGCCAGCAGCCAAAAAACAGGGACCTACGAGCAGTACTTC. It translates to CASSQKTGTYEQYF.

This CDR3 reads CASSIPPGTDTQYF. CDR3 coding DNA: TGTGCCAGTAGTATCCCCCCCGGCACAGATACGCAGTATTTT. The rearrangement uses TRBV19 and TRBJ2-3; D not resolved. This CDR3 has 14 residues. The germline V gene encodes CDR1 LNHDA and CDR2 SQIVND (reference sequence). V was shortened by 3 bases and J by 1 base, with 8 bases between the two germline ends.

The rearrangement joins TRBV18 to TRBJ2-5, with 10 bases matching TRBD2. Germline values: CDR1 KGHSH, CDR2 LQKENI. Trimming removed 2 bases from V and 4 bases from J; junction bases left unmatched: 7. The CDR3 contains 16 residues. The CDR3 nucleotides are TGTGCCAGCTCACCAAGGCCTAGCGGGAGAGGAGAGACCCAGTACTTC. It codes for CASSPRPSGRGETQYF.

The chain joins TRBV11-3 to TRBJ2-1, with 8 bases that match TRBD1. The length of the CDR3 is 16 residues. Germline V lookup: CDR1 SGHNT, CDR2 YENEEA. V trimming: 2 bases; J trimming: 4 bases; junction bases outside the gene matches: 7. CDR3 coding DNA: TGTGCCAGCAGCTTACAGGGGCAGGGGGCTTACAATGAGCAGTTCTTC. Translating gives CASSLQGQGAYNEQFF. The whole variable domain, filled in from reference TRBV11-3 and TRBJ2-1, reads EAGVVQSPRYKIIEKKQPVAFWCNPISGHNTLYWYLQNLGQGPELLIRYENEEAVDDSQLPKDRFSAERLKGVDSTLKIQPAELGDSAVYLCASSLQGQGAYNEQFFGPGTRLTVL.

The rearrangement uses TRBV5-5 and TRBJ1-1, with no clear D. Germline CDR1 and CDR2: SGHKS and YYEKEE (reference sequence). The V end lost 0 bases, the J end lost 1 base, and 4 bases lay between the germline ends. This CDR3 has 13 residues. CDR3 nucleotides: TGTGCCAGCAGCTTGGCAGCGAACACTGAAGCTTTCTTT. This encodes CASSLAANTEAFF.

The sample holds one count of this clone. V is TRBV30 and J is TRBJ2-3, with D tentatively TRBD1 (7 bases). Trimming took off 4 bases at V and 4 bases at J, with 27 bases between the two ends. This CDR3 is built from 18 residues. CDR1 and CDR2 (germline): GTSNPN, SVGIG (reference sequence). The CDR3 sequence is CAWIPPLAGPRGADTQYF. CDR3 coding DNA: TGTGCCTGGATTCCTCCCCTAGCTGGGCCCAGGGGGGCAGATACGCAGTATTTT.

This rearrangement joins TRBV5-1 to TRBJ1-6; D might be TRBD1 (5 bases). This CDR3 spans 15 amino acids. V was pared by 0 bases and J by 5 bases, with 9 bases between. Germline lookup yields CDR1 SGHRS and CDR2 YFSETQ. CDR3 in amino acids: CASSLAGTNNSPLHF. As DNA, the CDR3 is TGCGCCAGCAGCTTGGCCGGGACCAATAATTCACCCCTCCACTTT.

The rearrangement links TRBV18 to TRBJ1-5; no reliable D call. There are 13 residues in the CDR3. Germline V gene sequence: CDR1 KGHSH, CDR2 LQKENI. Between the trimmed V and J ends, which lost 6 bases and 7 bases, there was a span of 13 bases. The CDR3 reads CASSPELRQPQHF. The CDR3 DNA follows: TGTGCCAGCTCGCCCGAGTTACGCCAGCCCCAGCATTTT. Together with reference TRBV18 and TRBJ1-5, the CDR3 gives the full variable domain: NAGVMQNPRHLVRRRGQEARLRCSPMKGHSHVYWYRQLPEEGLKFMVYLQKENIIDESGMPKERFSAEFPKEGPSILRIQQVVRGDSAAYFCASSPELRQPQHFGDGTRLSIL.

CDR3 sequence (DNA): TGTGCCAGCAGCTTAACGTCAACAGGGGCCGGGGAGCTGTTTTTT. Protein: CASSLTSTGAGELFF. The V call is TRBV7-3, the J call TRBJ2-2; 7 bases are shared with TRBD1. CDR3 size: 15 residues. V lost 0 bases and J lost 6; bases outside the gene matches: 4. Germline values: CDR1 SGHTA, CDR2 FQGTGA.

The chain carries TRBV5-1 and TRBJ1-5, with a weak D call TRBD1 (6 bases). CDR3 length equals 14 residues. Trimming removed 0 bases at V and 6 bases at J, with 10 bases between. The germline V gene encodes CDR1 SGHRS and CDR2 YFSETQ. In nucleotides, the CDR3 is TGCGCCAGCAGCTTGGGACAGGTGGGTCAGCCCCAGCATTTT. Its translation is CASSLGQVGQPQHF.

The chain links TRBV4-2 to TRBJ2-3, with 8 bases that match TRBD2. The V gene end was trimmed by 1 base and the J gene end by 2 bases; junction bases not matched to a gene: 5. CDR1 is LGHNA and CDR2 is YNFKEQ in the germline V gene. The CDR3 sequence is 16 residues long. CDR3 DNA sequence: TGTGCCAGCAGCCAAGTGGCGGGGGGTTACACAGATACGCAGTATTTT. This gives the protein CASSQVAGGYTDTQYF.